This T cell receptor (beta chain) was captured by sequencing in a study of neurological immune-mediated disorders. This clonotype came up many times. Its antigen remains unidentified. The cDNA was produced through 5'RACE with 10-nucleotide random UMIs. Via MiXCR, TCRdb re-called the 5' RACE reads, giving one row per CDR3 protein. The data hold tens of thousands of distinct CDR3 sequences, with 1.5% observed a single time. Study results and limitations: One cluster of related CDR3 sequences contained, by phylogenetic grouping, the repertoires of 18 of 34 multiple sclerosis patients and formed a possible signature. It was HTLV-1-associated myelopathy that showed the most TCR clonal expansion, while multiple sclerosis showed the least, falling below healthy controls.

Preparation of the unsorted libraries drew on 2 million PBMCs stored at -80 C. Per the germline V gene, CDR1 is SGHTA and CDR2 is FQGNSA. This CDR3 has 15 residues. Deletions cut 6 bases from V and 0 bases from J, with 15 bases between. The sequence came from a woman between 25 and 40 years old with multiple sclerosis. Sample: PBMCs. The chain carries TRBV7-2 and TRBJ2-7; TRBD2 is a possible D gene (5 bases). This chain's CDR3 is CASSVTPGGSYEQYF. As DNA, the CDR3 is TGTGCCAGCAGTGTGACTCCCGGAGGCTCCTACGAGCAGTACTTC.